A selection of T cell receptor beta chains follows, all from one sample in a study of blood T cell repertoires in COVID-19. Produced via immunoSEQ multiplex PCR; TCRdb's table is partial and in-frame only. The data hold about 170,000 clones, with about four fifths observed a single time. The source material was peripheral blood. The receptors originated from a woman in her 70s with acute or convalescent COVID-19. CDR3s include the opening cysteine and the closing phenylalanine or tryptophan. A D gene is named only where the DNA matches it firmly. Rows give clone size only sometimes, using once, few, many, or a class for an expanded clone.

j_call clone_size v_call d_call cdr3_aa cdr3_nt
TRBJ1-2 once TRBV19 NA CASSHTGNYGYTF TGTGCCAGTAGTCACACAGGGAACTATGGCTACACCTTC
TRBJ1-1 NA TRBV5-6 TRBD1 CASSLSRGWTEAFF TGTGCCAGCAGCTTAAGCAGGGGGTGGACTGAAGCTTTCTTT
TRBJ1-1 NA TRBV4-1 NA CASSQDQDGMNTEAFF TGCGCCAGCAGCCAAGATCAGGACGGGATGAACACTGAAGCTTTCTTT
TRBJ2-1 NA TRBV19 NA CASNGGRPEQFF TGTGCCAGTAATGGGGGCAGGCCTGAGCAGTTCTTC
TRBJ2-3 NA TRBV2 NA CASSGRDTQYF TGTGCCAGCAGTGGTCGGGATACGCAGTATTTT
TRBJ2-1 NA TRBV6-2/TRBV6-3 NA CASSPRLNRNGEQFF TGTGCCAGCAGCCCCCGACTAAATCGTAACGGTGAGCAGTTCTTC
TRBJ2-7 NA TRBV11-2 NA CASSLPGLYEQYF TGTGCCAGCAGCTTACCAGGACTCTACGAGCAGTACTTC
TRBJ2-5 NA TRBV11-1 TRBD1 CASSLVGTGPQETQYF TGTGCCAGCAGCTTAGTAGGGACAGGGCCTCAAGAGACCCAGTACTTC
TRBJ2-2 NA TRBV28 TRBD2 CASSLWTSGGIGELFF TGTGCCAGCAGTTTATGGACTAGCGGAGGCATCGGGGAGCTGTTTTTT
TRBJ1-1 NA TRBV28 TRBD1 CASSRGGLAEAFF TGTGCCAGCAGTCGAGGGGGCCTGGCTGAAGCTTTCTTT
TRBJ2-1 NA TRBV10-1 TRBD2 CASSENPLLAANEQFF TGCGCCAGCAGTGAGAACCCTCTTCTAGCGGCCAATGAGCAGTTCTTC
TRBJ2-2 NA TRBV7-2 NA CASSTGTLNTGELFF TGTGCCAGCAGCACTGGGACTTTGAACACCGGGGAGCTGTTTTTT
TRBJ1-1 NA TRBV27 TRBD1 CASSLYRGQGVSAKAEAFF TGTGCCAGCAGTTTATACCGCGGACAGGGGGTAAGCGCTAAGGCTGAAGCTTTCTTT
TRBJ2-2 NA TRBV23-1 TRBD2 CASSQKTARLAGGATGELFF TGCGCCAGCAGTCAAAAAACGGCCCGGTTAGCGGGGGGTGCCACCGGGGAGCTGTTTTTT
TRBJ1-2 few TRBV11-2 TRBD1 CASSLVRQGVGYGYTF TGTGCCAGCAGCTTAGTCCGGCAGGGGGTAGGCTATGGCTACACCTTC
TRBJ2-7 NA TRBV29-1 NA CSVKGVSGGSAYEQYF TGCAGCGTCAAGGGTGTCTCAGGAGGTAGCGCCTACGAGCAGTACTTC
TRBJ2-5 NA TRBV9 TRBD2 CASSVVDGGAVQYF TGTGCCAGCAGCGTAGTGGACGGGGGGGCCGTCCAGTACTTC
TRBJ2-2 NA TRBV7-2 NA CASSLDKTGELFF TGTGCCAGCAGCCTTGACAAGACCGGGGAGCTGTTTTTT
TRBJ1-1 NA TRBV13 NA CASSLGRTRGTEAFF TGTGCCAGCAGCTTGGGCAGGACCCGGGGGACTGAAGCTTTCTTT
TRBJ1-6 NA TRBV6-5 TRBD1 CASSYVEPGTDILHF TGTGCCAGCAGTTACGTAGAACCCGGGACAGATATTCTCCACTTT
TRBJ2-1 few TRBV30 NA CAWSYFGSSHNEQFF TGTGCCTGGAGTTACTTTGGGAGCAGTCACAATGAGCAGTTCTTC
TRBJ2-2 few TRBV7-2 TRBD2 CASSASGSSSFTGELFF TGTGCCAGCAGCGCTAGCGGGAGTTCGAGTTTCACCGGGGAGCTGTTTTTT
TRBJ1-2 NA TRBV20-1 NA CSASSDSYGYTF TGCAGTGCTAGTTCGGACAGCTATGGCTACACCTTC
TRBJ2-3 NA TRBV14 TRBD2 CASSQGLAGAADTQYF TGTGCCAGCAGCCAAGGACTAGCGGGAGCCGCAGATACGCAGTATTTT
TRBJ1-1 NA TRBV7-3 NA CASSLVQDRPTEAFF TGTGCCAGCAGCTTAGTCCAAGACAGGCCCACTGAAGCTTTCTTT
TRBJ1-1 NA TRBV5-8 TRBD1 CASSLGDSGTEAFF TGTGCCAGCAGCTTAGGGGACAGTGGCACTGAAGCTTTCTTT
TRBJ2-7 NA TRBV2 TRBD1 CASNQRTGTYEQYF TGTGCCAGCAATCAAAGGACAGGGACCTACGAGCAGTACTTC
TRBJ2-4 NA TRBV3-1/TRBV3-2 TRBD2 CASGTSGVNIQYF TGTGCCAGCGGGACTAGCGGGGTGAACATTCAGTACTTC
TRBJ1-5 NA TRBV15 NA CATSRGGDSNQPQHF TGTGCCACCAGCAGAGGGGGGGATAGCAATCAGCCCCAGCATTTT